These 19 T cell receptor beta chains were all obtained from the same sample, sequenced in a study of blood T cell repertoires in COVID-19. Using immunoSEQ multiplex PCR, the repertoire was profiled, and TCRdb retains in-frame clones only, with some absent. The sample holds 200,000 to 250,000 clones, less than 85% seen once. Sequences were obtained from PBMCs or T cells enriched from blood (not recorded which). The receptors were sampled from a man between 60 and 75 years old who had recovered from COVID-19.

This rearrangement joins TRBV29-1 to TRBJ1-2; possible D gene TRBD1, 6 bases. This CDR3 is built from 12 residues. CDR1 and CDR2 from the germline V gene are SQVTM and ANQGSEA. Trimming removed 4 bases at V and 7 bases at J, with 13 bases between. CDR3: CSVGAGAGGYTF. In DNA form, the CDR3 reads TGCAGCGTTGGGGCAGGGGCCGGTGGCTACACCTTC.

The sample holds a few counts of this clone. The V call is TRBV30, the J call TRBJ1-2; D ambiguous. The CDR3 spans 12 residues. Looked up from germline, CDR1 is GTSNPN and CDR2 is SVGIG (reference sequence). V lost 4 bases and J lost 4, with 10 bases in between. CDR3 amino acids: CAWTAGSYGYTF. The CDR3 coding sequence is TGTGCCTGGACTGCAGGCTCCTATGGCTACACCTTC.

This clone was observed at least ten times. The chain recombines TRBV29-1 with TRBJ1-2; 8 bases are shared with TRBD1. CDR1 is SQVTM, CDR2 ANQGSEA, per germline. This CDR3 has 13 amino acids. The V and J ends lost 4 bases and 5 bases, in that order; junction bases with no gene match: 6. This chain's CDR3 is CSVAEDREYGYTF. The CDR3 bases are TGCAGCGTTGCGGAGGACAGGGAGTATGGCTACACCTTC.

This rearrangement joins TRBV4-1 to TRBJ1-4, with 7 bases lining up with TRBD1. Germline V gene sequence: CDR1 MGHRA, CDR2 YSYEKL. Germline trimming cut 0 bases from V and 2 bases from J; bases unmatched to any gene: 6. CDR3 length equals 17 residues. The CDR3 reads CASSQDLQTGTNEKLFF. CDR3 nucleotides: TGCGCCAGCAGCCAAGACTTACAGACAGGGACTAATGAAAAACTGTTTTTT.

The CDR3 spells CASRSPGQGPREQYF. CDR3 bases: TGTGCCAGCAGATCGCCCGGACAGGGTCCGAGAGAGCAGTACTTC. The V gene is TRBV6-5, the J gene TRBJ2-7; 8 bases match TRBD1. Trimming took 6 bases from V and 7 from J; bases not matched to a gene: 14. The CDR3 covers 15 residues. Germline values: CDR1 MNHEY, CDR2 SVGAGI.

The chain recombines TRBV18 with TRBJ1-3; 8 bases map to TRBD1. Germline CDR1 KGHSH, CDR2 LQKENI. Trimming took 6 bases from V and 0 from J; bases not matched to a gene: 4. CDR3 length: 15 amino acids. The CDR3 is CASSRTGSSGNTIYF. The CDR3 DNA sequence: TGTGCCAGCTCCCGGACAGGGAGCTCTGGAAACACCATATATTTT.

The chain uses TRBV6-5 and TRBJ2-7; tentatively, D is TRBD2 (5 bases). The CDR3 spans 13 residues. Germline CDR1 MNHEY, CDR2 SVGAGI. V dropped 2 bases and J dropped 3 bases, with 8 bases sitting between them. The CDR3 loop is CASSYLGDYEQYF. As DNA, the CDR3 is TGTGCCAGCAGTTACCTCGGGGACTACGAGCAGTACTTC.

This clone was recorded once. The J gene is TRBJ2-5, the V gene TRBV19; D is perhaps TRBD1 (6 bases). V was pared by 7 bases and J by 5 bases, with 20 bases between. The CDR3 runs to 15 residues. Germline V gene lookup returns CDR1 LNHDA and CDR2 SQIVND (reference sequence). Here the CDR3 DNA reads TGTGCCAGTACCCTCGTGGGGGCACCCGAGGAGACCCAGTACTTC. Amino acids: CASTLVGAPEETQYF. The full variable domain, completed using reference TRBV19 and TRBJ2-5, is DGGITQSPKYLFRKEGQNVTLSCEQNLNHDAMYWYRQDPGQGLRLIYYSQIVNDFQKGDIAEGYSVSREKKESFPLTVTSAQKNPTAFYLCASTLVGAPEETQYFGPGTRLLVL.

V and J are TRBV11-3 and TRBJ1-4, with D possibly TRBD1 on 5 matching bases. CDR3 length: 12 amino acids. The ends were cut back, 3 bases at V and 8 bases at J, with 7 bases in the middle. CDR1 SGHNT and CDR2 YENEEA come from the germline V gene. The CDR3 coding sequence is TGTGCCAGCAGCTTCGGGGGGGAAAAACTGTTTTTT. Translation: CASSFGGEKLFF.

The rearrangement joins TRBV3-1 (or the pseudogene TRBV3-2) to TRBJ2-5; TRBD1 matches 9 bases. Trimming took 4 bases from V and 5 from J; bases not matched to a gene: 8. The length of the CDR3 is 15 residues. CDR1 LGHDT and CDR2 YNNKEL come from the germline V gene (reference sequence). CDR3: CASSLQTGGIETQYF. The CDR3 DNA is TGTGCCAGCAGCCTCCAGACAGGGGGTATTGAGACCCAGTACTTC.

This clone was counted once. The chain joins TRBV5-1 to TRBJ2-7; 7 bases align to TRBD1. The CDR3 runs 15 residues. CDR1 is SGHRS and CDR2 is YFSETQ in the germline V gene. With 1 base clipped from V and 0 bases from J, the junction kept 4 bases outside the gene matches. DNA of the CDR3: TGCGCCAGCAGCTTGCGACAGGGTAGCTCCTACGAGCAGTACTTC. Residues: CASSLRQGSSYEQYF.

The chain's CDR3 is CASRGDNYGYTF. The CDR3 DNA is TGTGCCAGCAGAGGGGATAACTATGGCTACACCTTC. The V and J genes are TRBV7-8 and TRBJ1-2; TRBD1 is a possible D gene (5 bases). This CDR3 region has 12 residues. Germline values: CDR1 SGHVS, CDR2 FQNEAQ. V was pared by 6 bases and J by 1 base, with 6 bases between. Based on the CDR3 plus reference TRBV7-8 and TRBJ1-2, the full variable domain is GAGVSQSPRYKVAKRGQDVALRCDPISGHVSLFWYQQALGQGPEFLTYFQNEAQLDKSGLPSDRFFAERPEGSVSTLKIQRTQQEDSAVYLCASRGDNYGYTFGSGTRLTVV.

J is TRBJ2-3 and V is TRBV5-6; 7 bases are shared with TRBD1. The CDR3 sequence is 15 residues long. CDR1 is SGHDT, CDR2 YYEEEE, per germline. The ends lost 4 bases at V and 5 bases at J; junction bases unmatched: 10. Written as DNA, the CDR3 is TGTGCCAGCAGCCGAAAAGACAGGGCGGTAGATACGCAGTATTTT. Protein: CASSRKDRAVDTQYF.

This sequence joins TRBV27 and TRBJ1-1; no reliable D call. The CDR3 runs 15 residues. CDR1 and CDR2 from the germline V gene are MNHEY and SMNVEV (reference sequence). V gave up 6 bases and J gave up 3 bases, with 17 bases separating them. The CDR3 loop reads CASRTPYGGYTEAFF. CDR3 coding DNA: TGTGCCAGCAGGACCCCTTACGGCGGGTACACTGAAGCTTTCTTT.

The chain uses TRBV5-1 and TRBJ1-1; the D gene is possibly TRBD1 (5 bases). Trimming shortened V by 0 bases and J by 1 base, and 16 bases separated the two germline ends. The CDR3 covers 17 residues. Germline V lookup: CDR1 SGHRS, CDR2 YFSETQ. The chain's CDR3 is CASSLGRGQIENTEAFF. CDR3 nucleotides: TGCGCCAGCAGCTTGGGAAGGGGTCAGATAGAGAACACTGAAGCTTTCTTT.

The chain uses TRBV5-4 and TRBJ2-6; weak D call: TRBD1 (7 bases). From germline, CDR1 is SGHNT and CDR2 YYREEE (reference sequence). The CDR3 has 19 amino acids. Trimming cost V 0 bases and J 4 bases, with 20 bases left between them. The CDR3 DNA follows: TGTGCCAGCAGCTTGGCGCCCTCAGGGGGGCCAACCGGGGCCAACGTCCTGACTTTC. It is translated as CASSLAPSGGPTGANVLTF.

The CDR3 DNA reads as TGTGCCAGCAGCAAAGTCCTACGGGGACACAGGGGATTGAGCAATCAGCCCCAGCATTTT. Its protein product is CASSKVLRGHRGLSNQPQHF. This chain connects TRBV21-1 to TRBJ1-5; TRBD1, the table's D call, was not compared with the DNA. TRBV21-1 corresponds to a pseudogene. The CDR3 covers 20 residues.

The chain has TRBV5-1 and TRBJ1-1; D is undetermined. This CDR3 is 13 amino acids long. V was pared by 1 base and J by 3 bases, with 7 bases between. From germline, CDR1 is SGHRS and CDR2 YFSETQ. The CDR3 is CASSLNGDTEAFF. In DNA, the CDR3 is TGCGCCAGCAGCTTGAACGGTGACACTGAAGCTTTCTTT.

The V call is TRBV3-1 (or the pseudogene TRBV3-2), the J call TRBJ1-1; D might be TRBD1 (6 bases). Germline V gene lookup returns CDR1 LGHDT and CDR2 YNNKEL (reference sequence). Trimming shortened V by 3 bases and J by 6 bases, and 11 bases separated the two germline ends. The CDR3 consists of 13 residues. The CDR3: CASSQGRGAEAFF. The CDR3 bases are TGTGCCAGCAGCCAGGGCAGGGGTGCTGAAGCTTTCTTT.